The sequence of this TCR beta chain was determined in a study of early T cells in non-severe SARS-CoV-2 infection (dated by TCRdb to the early 2020s). Notes on the research overall: Bulk RNA from unsorted whole blood was used for TCR sequencing, so alpha and beta chains could not be paired.

A case-control design nested within a healthcare worker cohort in London, UK, was used, with weekly nasopharyngeal swab PCR tests and blood sampling performed. Healthcare workers were recruited during the week of the UK lockdown, between 23 and 31 March 2020, and followed weekly for up to about 15 weeks. Sequences SGHRS (CDR1) and YFSETQ (CDR2) are obtained from the germline V gene. Trimming takes 4 bases off V and 1 base off J; junction bases not matched to a gene: 5. Measured from the cysteine to the phenylalanine, the CDR3 is 16 residues long. Only the CDR3 DNA is retained, 48 bases long and in frame from the first base. This clonotype was found many times. Its antigen specificity is not known. Per-base qualities were not stored, and no clone one base away is much larger. Libraries were prepared through 5' RACE. Sequenced on a NextSeq 500. The TCR library protocol attached unique molecular identifiers to individual cDNA molecules to correct for sequencing error and PCR bias. Sequencing covered both TCR alpha and beta chains, and within each sample the abundances of alpha and beta sequences were tightly co-correlated. The original pipeline was this. Decombinator V4 was used to perform V gene, J gene and CDR3 annotation of TCR sequences. TCRs were defined as expanded if a significant change between any two time points was detected under a Poisson model with p below 0.0001. TCR abundances were normalised to the total number of TCRs sequenced per sample and expressed as counts per million. MAIT TCRs were defined by TRAV1-2 paired with TRAJ12, TRAJ20 or TRAJ33, and iNKT TCRs by TRAV10 paired with TRAJ18. VDJdb, accessed on 1 November 2021, was searched for TCRs annotated for CMV, EBV and SARS-CoV-2, and TCRs annotated for more than one antigen were excluded. The public reads were reprocessed in TCRdb via fastp at Q25 and MiXCR, keeping in-frame beta chains. Rows matching on CDR3 protein sequence are summarized as one entry with the most common DNA and genes. The V and J calls here are based on TCRdb, not the publication. The sample table shows tens of thousands of distinct CDR3 sequences, and more than 9% are seen once. Of the sample, about 3.9% is held by the ten largest clones.

The full study reports these points: VDJdb matching was skewed toward anti-spike CD8 responses, so virus-specific expansions were likely underestimated and private and CD4 specificities were missed.

This clonotype was obtained from an adult who was a healthcare worker with PCR-confirmed SARS-CoV-2 infection or an uninfected control (not recorded which). The chain employs TRBV5-1 and TRBJ2-6; TRBD1 lines up with 7 middle nucleotides. The sample comprised whole blood. In nucleotides, the sequence is TGCGCCAGCAGCCTCCCGGGACAGTCTGGGGCCAACGTCCTGACTTTC. It translates as CASSLPGQSGANVLTF. The reference TRBV5-1 and TRBJ2-6 proteins fill in what lies around the CDR3, so the full variable domain reads KAGVTQTPRYLIKTRGQQVTLSCSPISGHRSVSWYQQTPGQGLQFLFEYFSETQRNKGNFPGRFSGRQFSNSRSEMNVSTLELGDSALYLCASSLPGQSGANVLTFGAGSRLTVL.